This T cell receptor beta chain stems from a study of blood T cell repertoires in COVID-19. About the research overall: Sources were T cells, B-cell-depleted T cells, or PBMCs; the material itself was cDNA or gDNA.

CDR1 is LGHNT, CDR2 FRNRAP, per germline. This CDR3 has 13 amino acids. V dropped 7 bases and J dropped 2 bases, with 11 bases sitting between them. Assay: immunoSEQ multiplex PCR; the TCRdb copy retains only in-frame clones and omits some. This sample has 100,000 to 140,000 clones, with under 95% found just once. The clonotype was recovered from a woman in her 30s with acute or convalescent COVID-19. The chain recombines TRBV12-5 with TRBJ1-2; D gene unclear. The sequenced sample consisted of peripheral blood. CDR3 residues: CASAITENYGYTF. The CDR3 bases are TGTGCTAGTGCCATCACAGAGAACTATGGCTACACCTTC. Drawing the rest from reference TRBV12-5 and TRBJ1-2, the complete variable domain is DARVTQTPRHKVTEMGQEVTMRCQPILGHNTVFWYRQTMMQGLELLAYFRNRAPLDDSGMPKDRFSAEMPDATLATLKIQPSEPRDSAVYFCASAITENYGYTFGSGTRLTVV.